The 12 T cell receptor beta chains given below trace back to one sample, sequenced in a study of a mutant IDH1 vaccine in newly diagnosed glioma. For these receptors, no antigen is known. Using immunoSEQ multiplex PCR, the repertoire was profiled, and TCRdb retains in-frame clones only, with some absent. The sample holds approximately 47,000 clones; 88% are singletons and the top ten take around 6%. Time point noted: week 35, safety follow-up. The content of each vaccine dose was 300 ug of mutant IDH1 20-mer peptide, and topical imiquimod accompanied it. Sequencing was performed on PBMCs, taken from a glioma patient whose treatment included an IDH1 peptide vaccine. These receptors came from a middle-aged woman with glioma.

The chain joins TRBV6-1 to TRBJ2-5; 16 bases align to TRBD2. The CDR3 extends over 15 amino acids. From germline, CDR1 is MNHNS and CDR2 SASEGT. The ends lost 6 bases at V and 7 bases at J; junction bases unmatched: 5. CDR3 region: CASRGGTSGRGTQYF. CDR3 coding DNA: TGTGCCAGCAGGGGGGGGACTAGCGGGAGGGGGACCCAGTACTTC.

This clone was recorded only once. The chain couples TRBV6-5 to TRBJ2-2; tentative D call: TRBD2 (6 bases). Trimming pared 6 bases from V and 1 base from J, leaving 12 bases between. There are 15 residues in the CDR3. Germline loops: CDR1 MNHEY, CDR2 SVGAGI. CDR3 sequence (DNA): TGTGCCAGCAGCGTTAGCGGATTGAACACCGGGGAGCTGTTTTTT. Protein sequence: CASSVSGLNTGELFF.

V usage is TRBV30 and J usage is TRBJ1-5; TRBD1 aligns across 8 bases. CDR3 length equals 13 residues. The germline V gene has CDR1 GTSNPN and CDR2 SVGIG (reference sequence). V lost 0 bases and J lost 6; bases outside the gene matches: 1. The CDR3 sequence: CAWSVQGAQPQHF. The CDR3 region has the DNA TGTGCCTGGAGTGTCCAGGGGGCTCAGCCCCAGCATTTT.

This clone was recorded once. CDR3: CASRRDLTNTGELFF. CDR3 sequence (DNA): TGCGCCAGCAGACGGGACTTAACGAACACCGGGGAGCTGTTTTTT. The chain couples TRBV10-1 to TRBJ2-2; maybe TRBD2 (6 bases). V lost 6 bases, J lost 0 bases, and 11 bases lay in between. This CDR3 has 15 amino acids. Germline values: CDR1 WNHNN, CDR2 SYGVQD (reference sequence).

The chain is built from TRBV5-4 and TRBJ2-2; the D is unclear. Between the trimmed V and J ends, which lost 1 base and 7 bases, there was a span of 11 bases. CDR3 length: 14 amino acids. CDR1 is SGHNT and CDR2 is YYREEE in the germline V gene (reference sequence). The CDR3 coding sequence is TGTGCCAGCAGCTTGCGACATATCAACGGGGAGCTGTTTTTT. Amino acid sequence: CASSLRHINGELFF.

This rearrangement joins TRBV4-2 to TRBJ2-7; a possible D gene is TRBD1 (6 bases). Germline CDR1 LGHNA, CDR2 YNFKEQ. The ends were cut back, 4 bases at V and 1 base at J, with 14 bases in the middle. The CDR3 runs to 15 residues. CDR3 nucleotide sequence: TGTGCCAGCAGCCCGACGACAGGTACATCCTACGAGCAGTACTTC. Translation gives CASSPTTGTSYEQYF.

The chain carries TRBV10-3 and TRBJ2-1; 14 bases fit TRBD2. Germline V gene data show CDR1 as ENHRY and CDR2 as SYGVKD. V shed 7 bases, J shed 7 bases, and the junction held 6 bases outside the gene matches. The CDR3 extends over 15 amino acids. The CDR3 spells CAIKGTSGSRNEQFF. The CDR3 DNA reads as TGTGCCATCAAGGGGACTAGCGGGAGTCGGAATGAGCAGTTCTTC.

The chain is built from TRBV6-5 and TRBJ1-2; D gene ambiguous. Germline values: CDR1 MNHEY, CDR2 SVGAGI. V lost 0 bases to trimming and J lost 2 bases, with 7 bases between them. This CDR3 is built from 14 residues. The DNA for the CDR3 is TGTGCCAGCAGTTACTCGGGAGGGAACTATGGCTACACCTTC. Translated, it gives CASSYSGGNYGYTF.

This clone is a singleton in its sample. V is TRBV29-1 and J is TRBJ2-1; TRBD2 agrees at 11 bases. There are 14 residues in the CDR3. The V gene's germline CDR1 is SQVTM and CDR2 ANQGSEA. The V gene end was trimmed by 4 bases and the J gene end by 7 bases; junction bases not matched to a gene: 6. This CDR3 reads CSVALGLAGNEQFF. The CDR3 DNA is TGCAGCGTTGCCCTCGGACTAGCGGGTAATGAGCAGTTCTTC.

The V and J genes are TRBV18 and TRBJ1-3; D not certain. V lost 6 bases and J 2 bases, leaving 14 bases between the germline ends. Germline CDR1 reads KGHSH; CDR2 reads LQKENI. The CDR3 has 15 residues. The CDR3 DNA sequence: TGTGCCAGCTCCTCCAGTATGCAACCTGGAAACACCATATATTTT. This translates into CASSSSMQPGNTIYF. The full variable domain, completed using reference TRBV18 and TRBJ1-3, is NAGVMQNPRHLVRRRGQEARLRCSPMKGHSHVYWYRQLPEEGLKFMVYLQKENIIDESGMPKERFSAEFPKEGPSILRIQQVVRGDSAAYFCASSSSMQPGNTIYFGEGSWLTVV.

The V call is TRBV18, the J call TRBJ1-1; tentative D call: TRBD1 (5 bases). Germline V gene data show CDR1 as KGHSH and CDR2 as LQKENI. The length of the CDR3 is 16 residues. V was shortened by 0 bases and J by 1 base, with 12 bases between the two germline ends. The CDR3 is CASSPPWGERNTEAFF. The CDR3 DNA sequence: TGTGCCAGCTCACCACCTTGGGGGGAGAGGAACACTGAAGCTTTCTTT.

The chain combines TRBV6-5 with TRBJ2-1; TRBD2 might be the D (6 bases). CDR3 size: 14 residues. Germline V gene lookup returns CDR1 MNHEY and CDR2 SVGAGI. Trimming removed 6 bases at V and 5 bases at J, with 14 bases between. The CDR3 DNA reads TGTGCCAGCAGCCGAAGCGGGCTCCACAATGAGCAGTTCTTC. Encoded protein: CASSRSGLHNEQFF.